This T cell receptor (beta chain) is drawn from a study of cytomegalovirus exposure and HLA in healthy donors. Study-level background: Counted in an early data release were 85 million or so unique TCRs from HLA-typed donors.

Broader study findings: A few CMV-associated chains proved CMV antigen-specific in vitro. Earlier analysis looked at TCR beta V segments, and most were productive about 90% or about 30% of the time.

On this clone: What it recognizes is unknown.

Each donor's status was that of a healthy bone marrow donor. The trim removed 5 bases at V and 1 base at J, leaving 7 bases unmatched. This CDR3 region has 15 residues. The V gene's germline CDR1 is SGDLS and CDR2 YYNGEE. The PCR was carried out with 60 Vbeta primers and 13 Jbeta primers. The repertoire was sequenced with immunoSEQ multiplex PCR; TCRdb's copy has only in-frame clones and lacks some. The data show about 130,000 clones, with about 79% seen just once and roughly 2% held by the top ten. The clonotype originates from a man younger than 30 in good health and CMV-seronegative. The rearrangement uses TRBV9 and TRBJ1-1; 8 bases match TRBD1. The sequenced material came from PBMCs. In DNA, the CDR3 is TGTGCCAGCAGAGGCCCGACAGGGGAGAACACTGAAGCTTTCTTT. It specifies CASRGPTGENTEAFF. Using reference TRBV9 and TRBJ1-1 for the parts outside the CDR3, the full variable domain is DSGVTQTPKHLITATGQRVTLRCSPRSGDLSVYWYQQSLDQGLQFLIQYYNGEERAKGNILERFSAQQFPDLHSELNLSSLELGDSALYFCASRGPTGENTEAFFGQGTRLTVV.